This T cell receptor beta chain was captured in a study of T cells in Graves' hyperthyroidism and ophthalmopathy. TCR beta CDR3 region amplification was performed from RNA transcripts. HTBI primers drove first-round RT-PCR of the TCR CDR3. TCRdb reanalysed the multiplex PCR reads using MiXCR and keeps one entry per CDR3 protein. The sample shows approximately 870,000 distinct CDR3 sequences, 35% to 45% of them seen only once. Stable disease denoted Graves' hyperthyroidism without ophthalmopathy progression within 18 months. PBMCs stemmed from approximately 10 ml fresh peripheral blood. Trimming pared 6 bases from V and 8 bases from J, leaving 16 bases between. The CDR3 is 13 residues long. Germline CDR1 is DFQATT and CDR2 is SNEGSKA (reference sequence). This clonotype was counted a few times.

This clonotype originated in a man between 18 and 35 years old with Graves' hyperthyroidism. The V and J genes are TRBV20-1 and TRBJ1-4; no reliable D call. Input material: blood. The CDR3 spells CSALDNLDEKLFF. The CDR3 region has the DNA TGCAGTGCCCTAGACAATTTGGACGAAAAACTGTTTTTT.